These 27 T cell receptor beta chains came from one sample sequenced in a study of shared clonotypes between healthy human individuals. Some clones are missing from TCRdb's copy, which holds only in-frame ones; the method was immunoSEQ multiplex PCR. The table includes 2,500,000 or so clones, just over 90% detected once. The sample comprised naive CD4+ T cells sorted from blood. Subset meaning: CD45RA+ positively selected. Every receptor here comes from a man aged 18 to 30 in good health.

The rearrangement uses TRBV28 and TRBJ1-3; D gene ambiguous. Germline V lookup: CDR1 MDHEN, CDR2 SYDVKM. CDR3 length: 17 residues. The germline V and J ends were trimmed by 2 bases and 4 bases, with 18 bases remaining between them. The CDR3 loop is CASSLNPPLLRGNTIYF. The CDR3 nucleotides read TGTGCCAGCAGTTTAAACCCCCCCCTCCTGCGGGGAAACACCATATATTTT.

V and J are TRBV14 and TRBJ2-7; 9 bases are shared with TRBD1. There are 14 residues in the CDR3. V shed 0 bases and J 4 bases; nucleotides not matched to a gene: 1. CDR1 and CDR2 from the germline V gene are SGHDN and FVKESK. CDR3 in amino acids: CASSQDGTGYEQYF. In nucleotides, the CDR3 is TGTGCCAGCAGCCAAGACGGGACAGGGTACGAGCAGTACTTC.

This clone was picked up a small number of times. J is TRBJ1-1 and V is TRBV4-2, with 7 bases aligning to TRBD1. Germline values: CDR1 LGHNA, CDR2 YNFKEQ. V lost 0 bases and J lost 4; bases outside the gene matches: 11. The CDR3 has 17 amino acids. This CDR3 reads CASSQDGQVGFITEAFF. The CDR3 region has the DNA TGTGCCAGCAGCCAAGACGGACAGGTAGGGTTTATCACTGAAGCTTTCTTT.

The chain recombines TRBV28 with TRBJ1-3, with a tentative D call TRBD1 (5 bases). V lost 6 bases and J 4 bases, leaving 19 bases between the germline ends. This CDR3 is 16 amino acids long. Per the germline V gene, CDR1 is MDHEN and CDR2 is SYDVKM. CDR3 in amino acids: CASSKVSGFRGNTIYF. The CDR3 DNA reads as TGTGCCAGCAGCAAAGTATCAGGGTTTAGGGGAAACACCATATATTTT.

The chain employs TRBV29-1 and TRBJ2-5, with D possibly being TRBD2 (6 bases). Per the germline V gene, CDR1 is SQVTM and CDR2 is ANQGSEA. V lost 3 bases and J 1 base, leaving 9 bases between the germline ends. The length of the CDR3 is 13 residues. CDR3 bases: TGCAGCGTTGATGGGGGGAGCCAAGAGACCCAGTACTTC. Protein: CSVDGGSQETQYF.

This clone has a handful of counts. The gene calls are TRBV30 and TRBJ1-1, with a weak D call TRBD1 (6 bases). Per the germline V gene, CDR1 is GTSNPN and CDR2 is SVGIG (reference sequence). V was trimmed by 5 bases and J by 6 bases, leaving 13 bases between them. This CDR3 is built from 12 residues. The CDR3 here is CAWSPGEAEAFF. The CDR3 DNA reads as TGTGCCTGGTCCCCAGGGGAAGCTGAAGCTTTCTTT.

About this clone itself: The sample has other DNA sequences that encode this CDR3 too. In DNA form, the CDR3 reads TGTGCCAGCAGCTTAGCGGGCAGCTCCTACAATGAGCAGTTCTTC. Translated, it gives CASSLAGSSYNEQFF. The chain has TRBV7-9 and TRBJ2-1; no clear D gene. Deletions cut 0 bases from V and 0 bases from J, with 6 bases between. Germline V CDR1 and CDR2: SEHNR, FQNEAQ (reference sequence). The CDR3 covers 15 residues. Based on the CDR3 plus reference TRBV7-9 and TRBJ2-1, the full variable domain is DTGVSQNPRHKITKRGQNVTFRCDPISEHNRLYWYRQTLGQGPEFLTYFQNEAQLEKSRLLSDRFSAERPKGSFSTLEIQRTEQGDSAMYLCASSLAGSSYNEQFFGPGTRLTVL.

The chain employs TRBV30 and TRBJ2-1; 7 positions match TRBD2. CDR1 and CDR2 from the germline V gene are GTSNPN and SVGIG (reference sequence). The CDR3 has 14 residues. The J segment lost 4 bases and the V segment lost 2 bases, leaving 5 bases of the junction unmatched. The CDR3 here is CAWSSLGGYNEQFF. CDR3 nucleotides: TGTGCCTGGAGTTCGCTGGGGGGGTACAATGAGCAGTTCTTC.

This sequence joins TRBV7-9 and TRBJ2-7; D is tentatively TRBD1 or TRBD2 (7 bases each). This CDR3 spans 15 amino acids. The ends were cut back, 5 bases at V and 2 bases at J, with 16 bases in the middle. CDR1 SEHNR and CDR2 FQNEAQ come from the germline V gene (reference sequence). The CDR3 is CASSLQGEGAYEQYF. CDR3 DNA sequence: TGTGCCAGCAGCCTGCAGGGGGAGGGAGCCTACGAGCAGTACTTC.

The chain links TRBV11-2 to TRBJ1-6; the D is unclear. With 0 bases removed from V and 19 bases from J, the gap between germline ends came to 16 bases. The CDR3 sequence is 13 residues long. CDR1 and CDR2 (germline): SGHAT, FQNNGV. The CDR3 nucleotides are TGTGCCAGCAGCTTAGATGTTTTAGGGAAGGTGCACTTT. Translated, it gives CASSLDVLGKVHF.

For the CDR3, the DNA is TGTGCCTGGAGTGTACGTACAGGCACGTGGAATTCACCCCTCCACTTT. Translation gives CAWSVRTGTWNSPLHF. This chain connects TRBV30 to TRBJ1-6; D possibly corresponds to TRBD1 (5 bases). V lost 0 bases, J lost 7 bases, and 16 bases lay in between. CDR3 length: 16 amino acids. Germline assignment: CDR1 GTSNPN and CDR2 SVGIG (reference sequence).

This sequence joins TRBV30 and TRBJ1-4; a weak D match, TRBD1 (5 bases). Germline lookup yields CDR1 GTSNPN and CDR2 SVGIG (reference sequence). The V end lost 3 bases, the J end lost 0 bases, and 17 bases lay between the germline ends. The CDR3 is 17 amino acids. CDR3 amino acids: CAWRPGRWRATNEKLFF. The CDR3 nucleotides read TGTGCCTGGAGACCGGGACGGTGGAGGGCAACTAATGAAAAACTGTTTTTT.

The J gene is TRBJ2-7, the V gene TRBV6-1; TRBD1 might be the D (5 bases). Trimming left V 1 base short and J 3 bases short, with 13 bases between. The CDR3 has 15 residues. From germline, CDR1 is MNHNS and CDR2 SASEGT. This chain's CDR3 is CASSEDRTFLYEQYF. The CDR3 DNA is TGTGCCAGCAGTGAAGATAGGACATTCCTCTACGAGCAGTACTTC.

The chain recombines TRBV11-2 with TRBJ1-4; D is undetermined. The length of the CDR3 is 13 residues. V lost 7 bases and J lost 10, with 16 bases in between. Germline lookup yields CDR1 SGHAT and CDR2 FQNNGV. This chain's CDR3 is CASTPGPGGKLFF. The CDR3 bases are TGTGCCAGCACCCCGGGCCCCGGAGGAAAACTGTTTTTT.

The chain is built from TRBV6-1 and TRBJ2-5; 9 positions agree with TRBD2. Germline V gene sequence: CDR1 MNHNS, CDR2 SASEGT. The V and J ends lost 6 bases and 5 bases, in that order; junction bases with no gene match: 10. The CDR3 runs 15 residues. The CDR3 loop reads CASSALSGSGETQYF. DNA of the CDR3: TGTGCCAGCAGCGCCCTTAGCGGGAGCGGGGAGACCCAGTACTTC.

This chain links TRBV28 with TRBJ2-1; 10 nucleotides agree with TRBD2. Germline values: CDR1 MDHEN, CDR2 SYDVKM. This CDR3 has 15 amino acids. Trimming removed 5 bases from V and 2 bases from J; junction bases left unmatched: 3. CDR3 DNA sequence: TGTGCCAGCAGTCGAACTAGCGGGGCCTACAATGAGCAGTTCTTC. Protein sequence: CASSRTSGAYNEQFF.

The chain employs TRBV21-1 and TRBJ2-5; no DNA check was done on the table's D call, TRBD1. TRBV21-1 is listed as a pseudogene. CDR3 length equals 16 residues. The CDR3 DNA reads as TGTGCCAGCAGCAAAGATGGACAGGGGCGACAAGAGACCCAGTACTTC. It codes for CASSKDGQGRQETQYF.

This clone was seen once. The rearrangement joins TRBV5-1 to TRBJ1-1; D is uncertain. The V end lost 3 bases, the J end lost 1 base, and 13 bases lay between the germline ends. This CDR3 is 15 amino acids long. CDR1 and CDR2 from the germline V gene are SGHRS and YFSETQ. In DNA, the CDR3 is TGCGCCAGCAGCTCGGCCTCTCTGGGGAACACTGAAGCTTTCTTT. Protein: CASSSASLGNTEAFF.

The rearrangement links TRBV6-5 to TRBJ1-2; TRBD1 matches at 8 bases. Trimming at V came to 0 bases and at J to 4 bases, leaving 4 bases not matched to a gene. Germline assignment: CDR1 MNHEY and CDR2 SVGAGI. CDR3 length: 15 residues. The CDR3: CASSYSTGAPYGYTF. The CDR3 DNA is TGTGCCAGCAGTTACTCGACAGGGGCCCCCTATGGCTACACCTTC.

As for this clone: Sequence at one end of the junction differs from germline and may be a read error. The chain couples TRBV2 to TRBJ1-4; D unclear. Germline-derived CDR1 and CDR2 are SNHLY and FYNNEI. The CDR3 loop spans 13 amino acids. The CDR3 sequence is CASSEAGMSRGVF. The CDR3, as DNA: TGTGCCAGCAGTGAAGCCGGAATGTCGCGCGGGGTTTTT. Looking up the rest from reference TRBV2 and TRBJ1-4 gives the full variable domain: EPEVTQTPSHQVTQMGQEVILRCVPISNHLYFYWYRQILGQKVEFLVSFYNNEISEKSEIFDDQFSVERPDGSNFTLKIRSTKLEDSAMYFCASSEAGMSRGVFGSGTQLSVL.

The V gene is TRBV6-6, the J gene TRBJ2-2; tentatively, D is TRBD2 (6 bases). Germline-derived CDR1 and CDR2 are MNHNY and SVGAGI (reference sequence). This CDR3 is built from 13 residues. V lost 11 bases, J lost 4 bases, and 14 bases lay in between. The DNA of the CDR3 is TGTGCCGGCGGGACTCTCGGCACCGGGGAGCTGTTTTTT. It is translated as CAGGTLGTGELFF.

This clone was observed a single time. The chain is built from TRBV6-1 and TRBJ2-3; 11 bases align to TRBD2. Trimming at V came to 6 bases and at J to 11 bases, leaving 4 bases not matched to a gene. The CDR3 runs 12 residues. Germline V gives CDR1 MNHNS, CDR2 SASEGT. The CDR3 DNA follows: TGTGCCAGCAGCCTGGGACTAGCGGTGCAGTATTTT. This translates into CASSLGLAVQYF.

The chain carries TRBV18 and TRBJ2-1, with 15 positions matching TRBD2. J gave up 7 bases and V 6 bases, and 10 bases lay outside the gene matches. The CDR3 has 17 amino acids. In germline, CDR1 is KGHSH, CDR2 LQKENI. The CDR3 region has the DNA TGTGCCAGCTCCCTTATGGGCGGGACTAGCGGGAGGAATGAGCAGTTCTTC. It is translated as CASSLMGGTSGRNEQFF. Using reference TRBV18 and TRBJ2-1 for the parts outside the CDR3, the full variable domain is NAGVMQNPRHLVRRRGQEARLRCSPMKGHSHVYWYRQLPEEGLKFMVYLQKENIIDESGMPKERFSAEFPKEGPSILRIQQVVRGDSAAYFCASSLMGGTSGRNEQFFGPGTRLTVL.

The rearrangement joins TRBV29-1 to TRBJ1-1; no definite D call. V lost 4 bases to trimming and J lost 4 bases, with 19 bases between them. The CDR3 is 15 amino acids. Germline V gene sequence: CDR1 SQVTM, CDR2 ANQGSEA. Here the CDR3 reads CSVGPVRVSGTEAFF. The CDR3 DNA sequence: TGCAGCGTTGGCCCCGTTCGGGTGAGTGGCACTGAAGCTTTCTTT.

The chain carries TRBV30 and TRBJ2-7; either TRBD1 or TRBD2 may supply D (5 bases each). Germline V gene data show CDR1 as GTSNPN and CDR2 as SVGIG (reference sequence). With 5 bases removed from V and 5 bases from J, the gap between germline ends came to 13 bases. The CDR3 is 12 amino acids. In DNA form, the CDR3 reads TGTGCCTGGGGGGGACCGTACCACGAGCAGTACTTC. This sequence encodes CAWGGPYHEQYF. Looking up the rest from reference TRBV30 and TRBJ2-7 gives the full variable domain: SQTIHQWPATLVQPVGSPLSLECTVEGTSNPNLYWYRQAAGRGLQLLFYSVGIGQISSEVPQNLSASRPQDRQFILSSKKLLLSDSGFYLCAWGGPYHEQYFGPGTRLTVT.

The gene calls are TRBV5-4 and TRBJ1-4; 11 bases are a match to TRBD1. The CDR3 length is 15 residues. Per germline, CDR1 SGHNT and CDR2 YYREEE (reference sequence). V lost 4 bases, J lost 7 bases, and 6 bases stayed unmatched. In DNA form, the CDR3 reads TGTGCCAGCAGCCTGGACAGGGGGCTTGGTGAAAAACTGTTTTTT. This gives the protein CASSLDRGLGEKLFF.

The V and J genes are TRBV6-5 and TRBJ1-1, with D unclear. The CDR3 loop spans 15 amino acids. Per germline, CDR1 MNHEY and CDR2 SVGAGI. Between the trimmed V and J ends, which lost 5 bases and 4 bases, there was a span of 17 bases. Here the CDR3 DNA reads TGTGCCAGCAGTCTTTCAGGCAGCCTACCCACTGAAGCTTTCTTT. Encoded protein: CASSLSGSLPTEAFF.